This TCR beta chain was retrieved from a study of blood T cell repertoires in COVID-19. Turning to the study itself: The samples span acute and convalescent COVID-19 from the United States, Italy and Spain. T cells, B-cell-depleted T cells, or PBMCs supplied cDNA or gDNA.

CDR1 is SGHDT and CDR2 is YYEEEE in the germline V gene. The CDR3 sequence is 15 residues long. Trimming took 3 bases from V and 2 from J, leaving 14 bases between them. Cohorts were determined from participant-reported clinical history. Original processing methods: From reference gene primer amplification, estimates of nucleated cell counts were derived. TCRdb's table, derived via immunoSEQ multiplex PCR, lists solely in-frame clones and lacks some. V, J and clone size derive from that table, while D and trimming were established from the DNA sequence. This sample carries a few hundred thousand clones, around 87% of them seen once, and the ten largest clones take approximately 3.8%.

V and J are TRBV5-6 and TRBJ1-1; no definite D call. The sequence came from a woman under 30 in a cohort exposed to, infected with or recovered from COVID-19 (not recorded which). Sequenced material: PBMCs or T cells enriched from blood (not recorded which). The CDR3 reads CASSSPGEGNTEAFF. The CDR3 DNA sequence: TGTGCCAGCAGCTCCCCCGGGGAGGGAAACACTGAAGCTTTCTTT.